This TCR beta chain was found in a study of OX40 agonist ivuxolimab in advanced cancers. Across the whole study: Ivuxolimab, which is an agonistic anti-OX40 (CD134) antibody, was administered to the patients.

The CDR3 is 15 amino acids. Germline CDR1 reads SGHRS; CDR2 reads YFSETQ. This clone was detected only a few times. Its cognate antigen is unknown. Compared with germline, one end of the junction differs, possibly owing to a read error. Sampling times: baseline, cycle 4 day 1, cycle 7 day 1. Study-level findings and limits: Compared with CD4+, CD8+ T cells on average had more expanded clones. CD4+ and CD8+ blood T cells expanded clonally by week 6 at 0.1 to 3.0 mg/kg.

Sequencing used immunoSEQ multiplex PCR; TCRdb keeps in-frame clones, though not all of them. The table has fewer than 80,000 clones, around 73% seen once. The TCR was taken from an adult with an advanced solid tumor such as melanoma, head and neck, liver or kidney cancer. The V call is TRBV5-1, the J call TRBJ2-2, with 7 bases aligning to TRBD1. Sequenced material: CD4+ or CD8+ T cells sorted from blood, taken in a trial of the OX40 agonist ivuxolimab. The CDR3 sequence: CASRLGTANTGELFF. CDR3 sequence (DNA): TGCGCCAGCAGATTGGGGACAGCGAACACCGGGGAGCTGTTTTTT.